One sample yielded the 17 T cell receptor beta chains listed below, sequenced in a study of cytomegalovirus exposure and HLA in healthy donors. Assay used: immunoSEQ multiplex PCR; TCRdb lists only in-frame clones, some missing. Of about 98,000 clones in the sample, less than 90% were seen once. Sequences were obtained from PBMCs. These receptors were collected from a man aged 18 to 35 in good health and CMV-seropositive.

In its sample, this clone was seen once. The gene calls are TRBV27 and TRBJ2-1; 15 bases align to TRBD2. The V gene's germline CDR1 is MNHEY and CDR2 SMNVEV (reference sequence). The CDR3 is made up of 16 amino acids. Trimming removed 5 bases from V and 7 bases from J; junction bases left unmatched: 6. The CDR3 protein is CASSNPGLAGGNEQFF. The CDR3 bases are TGTGCCAGCAGTAATCCGGGACTAGCGGGAGGAAATGAGCAGTTCTTC.

V is TRBV19 and J is TRBJ2-1, with D perhaps matching TRBD1 (6 bases). V dropped 6 bases and J dropped 7 bases, with 13 bases sitting between them. CDR3 size: 13 residues. Germline CDR1 and CDR2: LNHDA and SQIVND (reference sequence). The chain's CDR3 is CASSVTGINEQFF. CDR3 bases: TGTGCCAGTAGCGTTACAGGGATTAATGAGCAGTTCTTC.

The chain uses TRBV6-1 and TRBJ2-7; D is unresolved. Trimming removed 1 base from V and 3 bases from J, with 16 bases in between. In germline, CDR1 is MNHNS, CDR2 SASEGT. The CDR3 has 16 amino acids. The CDR3 protein is CASSEVATGSIYEQYF. The DNA of the CDR3 is TGTGCCAGCAGTGAAGTGGCGACTGGGTCTATCTACGAGCAGTACTTC.

This chain joins TRBV28 and TRBJ1-2; TRBD1 matches 11 bases. J gave up 7 bases and V 0 bases, and 10 bases lay outside the gene matches. This CDR3 is built from 17 residues. CDR1 and CDR2 from the germline V gene are MDHEN and SYDVKM. The CDR3 sequence is CASSLWSGGQGGVGYTF. The DNA of the CDR3 is TGTGCCAGCAGTTTATGGAGTGGGGGACAGGGGGGGGTTGGCTACACCTTC.

V gene TRBV5-4 combines with J gene TRBJ2-7, with 9 bases fitting TRBD1. The CDR3 runs to 15 residues. From germline, CDR1 is SGHNT and CDR2 YYREEE (reference sequence). J lost 4 bases, V lost 3 bases, and 8 bases had no gene match. The CDR3 nucleotides are TGTGCCAGCAGCTGGAAAGGACAGGGGATTTACGAGCAGTACTTC. Its protein product is CASSWKGQGIYEQYF.

This sequence joins TRBV5-1 and TRBJ2-1; a weak D match, TRBD2 (6 bases). The CDR3 sequence is 13 residues long. The V gene lost 6 bases and the J gene lost 4 bases, with 11 bases spanning the gap. Germline V lookup: CDR1 SGHRS, CDR2 YFSETQ. The CDR3 loop reads CASNQEGYNEQFF. Written as DNA, the CDR3 is TGCGCCAGCAATCAGGAGGGATACAATGAGCAGTTCTTC.

V is TRBV12-5 and J is TRBJ2-2; perhaps TRBD2 as D (6 bases). V shed 0 bases and J shed 2 bases, with 7 bases lying between them. CDR3 length: 15 amino acids. Germline V gene data show CDR1 as LGHNT and CDR2 as FRNRAP. The CDR3 reads CASGLVAGNTGELFF. CDR3 DNA sequence: TGTGCTAGTGGTTTGGTCGCGGGAAACACCGGGGAGCTGTTTTTT.

J is TRBJ2-1 and V is TRBV29-1; possible D gene TRBD1, 6 bases. V was shortened by 8 bases and J by 6 bases, with 14 bases between the two germline ends. In germline, CDR1 is SQVTM, CDR2 ANQGSEA. There are 12 residues in the CDR3. CDR3 sequence: CSTHRTVNEQFF. For the CDR3, the DNA is TGCAGCACTCATCGGACAGTCAATGAGCAGTTCTTC.

The chain is built from TRBV27 and TRBJ2-1; 10 positions match TRBD2. V was pared by 3 bases and J by 2 bases, with 1 base of the junction left unmatched. The length of the CDR3 is 15 residues. The V gene's germline CDR1 is MNHEY and CDR2 SMNVEV (reference sequence). In nucleotides, the CDR3 is TGTGCCAGCAGTTTTACTAGCGGGGCCTACAATGAGCAGTTCTTC. It codes for CASSFTSGAYNEQFF.

The gene calls are TRBV29-1 and TRBJ2-3; 16 bases map to TRBD2. The trim removed 5 bases at V and 7 bases at J, leaving 12 bases unmatched. CDR1 is SQVTM, CDR2 ANQGSEA, per germline. The CDR3 has 17 amino acids. The CDR3 protein is CSVQRPGTSGGENTQYF. DNA of the CDR3: TGCAGCGTTCAAAGACCGGGGACTAGCGGGGGGGAGAATACGCAGTATTTT.

This clone was counted only a few times. The rearrangement uses TRBV28 and TRBJ2-6; D is perhaps TRBD2 (6 bases). The CDR3 is made up of 16 amino acids. Germline-derived CDR1 and CDR2 are MDHEN and SYDVKM. V was trimmed by 6 bases and J by 2 bases, leaving 14 bases between them. The CDR3 DNA follows: TGTGCCAGCAGCCGCGGGGCTAGCACTGGGGCCAACGTCCTGACTTTC. It yields the protein CASSRGASTGANVLTF.

The chain couples TRBV5-1 to TRBJ1-4, with D hard to call. Trimming took off 0 bases at V and 6 bases at J, with 12 bases between the two ends. CDR3 length: 15 amino acids. Germline CDR1 is SGHRS and CDR2 is YFSETQ. The chain's CDR3 is CASSLGGIRDEKLFF. The DNA of the CDR3 is TGCGCCAGCAGCTTGGGAGGGATTCGGGATGAAAAACTGTTTTTT.

This chain connects TRBV5-5 to TRBJ1-2; TRBD1 agrees at 9 bases. J lost 2 bases, V lost 4 bases, and 3 bases had no gene match. CDR1 is SGHKS and CDR2 is YYEKEE in the germline V gene (reference sequence). The CDR3 length is 14 residues. The CDR3 bases are TGTGCCAGCAGCCCGGGACAGGGCAACTATGGCTACACCTTC. This sequence encodes CASSPGQGNYGYTF.

CDR3 DNA sequence: TGCGCCAGCAGTGAGTCGGGACAGGGGAGGATTACCTATGGCTACACCTTC. It yields the protein CASSESGQGRITYGYTF. The chain employs TRBV10-2 and TRBJ1-2; 10 bases match TRBD1. The CDR3 has 17 amino acids. Germline V gene sequence: CDR1 WSHSY, CDR2 SAAADI. Unmatched junction bases numbered 8, after V lost 0 bases and J lost 4 bases.

Note on this clone: Other DNA sequences in the sample encode the same CDR3. This chain connects TRBV19 to TRBJ1-2, with 7 bases matching TRBD1. V lost 3 bases to trimming and J lost 1 base; unmatched junction nucleotides: 2. The CDR3 spans 14 residues. Looked up from germline, CDR1 is LNHDA and CDR2 is SQIVND (reference sequence). The chain's CDR3 is CASSMDRLNYGYTF. In DNA, the CDR3 is TGTGCCAGTAGTATGGACAGGCTTAACTATGGCTACACCTTC.

The chain carries TRBV10-3 and TRBJ1-5, with 7 bases aligning to TRBD1. The CDR3 has 15 amino acids. With V trimmed by 3 bases and J by 6 bases, 8 bases remained unmatched. Germline V gene data show CDR1 as ENHRY and CDR2 as SYGVKD. The CDR3 sequence is CAISESPGGGQPQHF. The DNA for the CDR3 is TGTGCCATCAGTGAATCTCCAGGGGGTGGTCAGCCCCAGCATTTT.

The genes are TRBV25-1 and TRBJ1-5, with no clear D. CDR3 length: 13 amino acids. Germline V gene lookup returns CDR1 MGHDK and CDR2 SYGVNS. Trimming stripped 5 bases from V and 7 bases from J, with 12 bases between. The CDR3, as DNA: TGTGCCAGCAGTCGAGATGGAGCCCAGCCCCAGCATTTT. Translation: CASSRDGAQPQHF.